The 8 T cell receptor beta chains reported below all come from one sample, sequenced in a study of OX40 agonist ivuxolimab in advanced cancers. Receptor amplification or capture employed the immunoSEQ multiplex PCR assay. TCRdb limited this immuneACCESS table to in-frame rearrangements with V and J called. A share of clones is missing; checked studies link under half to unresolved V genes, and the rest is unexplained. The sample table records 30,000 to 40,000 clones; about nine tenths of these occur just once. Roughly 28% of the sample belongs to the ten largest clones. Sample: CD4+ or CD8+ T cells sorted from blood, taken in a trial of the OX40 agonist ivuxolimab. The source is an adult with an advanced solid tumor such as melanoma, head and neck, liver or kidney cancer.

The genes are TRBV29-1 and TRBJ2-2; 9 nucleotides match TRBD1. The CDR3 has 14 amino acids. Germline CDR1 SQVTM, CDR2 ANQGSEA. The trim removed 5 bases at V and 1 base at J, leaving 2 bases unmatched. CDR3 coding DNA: TGCAGCGTTCCGGGACAGGGGAACACCGGGGAGCTGTTTTTT. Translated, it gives CSVPGQGNTGELFF.

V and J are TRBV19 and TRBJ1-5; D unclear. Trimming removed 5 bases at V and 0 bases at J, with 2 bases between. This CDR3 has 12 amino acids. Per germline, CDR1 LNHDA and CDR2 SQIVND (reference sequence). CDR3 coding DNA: TGTGCCAGTAGTCTTAGCAATCAGCCCCAGCATTTT. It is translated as CASSLSNQPQHF.

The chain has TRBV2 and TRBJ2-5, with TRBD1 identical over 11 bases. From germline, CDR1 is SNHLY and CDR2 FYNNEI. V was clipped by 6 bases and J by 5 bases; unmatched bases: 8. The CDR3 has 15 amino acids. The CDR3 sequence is CASRMGQGVMETQYF. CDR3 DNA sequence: TGTGCCAGCAGGATGGGACAGGGGGTTATGGAGACCCAGTACTTC.

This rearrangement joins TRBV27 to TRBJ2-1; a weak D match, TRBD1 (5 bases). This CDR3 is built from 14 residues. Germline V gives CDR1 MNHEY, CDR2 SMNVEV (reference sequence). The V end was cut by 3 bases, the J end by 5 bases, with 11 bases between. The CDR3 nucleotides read TGTGCCAGCAGTTTCCCAGGGCCCCACAATGAGCAGTTCTTC. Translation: CASSFPGPHNEQFF.

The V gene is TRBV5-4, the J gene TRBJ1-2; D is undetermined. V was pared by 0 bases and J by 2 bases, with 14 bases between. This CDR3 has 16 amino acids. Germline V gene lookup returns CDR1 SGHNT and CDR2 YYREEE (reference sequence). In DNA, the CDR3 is TGTGCCAGCAGCTTGGACCGGCGGGGAAACAACTATGGCTACACCTTC. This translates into CASSLDRRGNNYGYTF.

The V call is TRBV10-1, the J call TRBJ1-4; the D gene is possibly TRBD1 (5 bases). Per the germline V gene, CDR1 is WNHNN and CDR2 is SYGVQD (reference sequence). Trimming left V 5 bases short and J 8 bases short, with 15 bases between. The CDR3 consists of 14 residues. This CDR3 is CASSPTGRREKLFF. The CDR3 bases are TGCGCCAGCAGTCCGACGGGACGAAGGGAAAAACTGTTTTTT.

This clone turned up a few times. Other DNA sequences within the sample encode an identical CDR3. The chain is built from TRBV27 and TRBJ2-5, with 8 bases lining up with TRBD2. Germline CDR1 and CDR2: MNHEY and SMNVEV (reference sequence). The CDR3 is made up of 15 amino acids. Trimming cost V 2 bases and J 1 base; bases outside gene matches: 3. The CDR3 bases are TGTGCCAGCAGTTTAGGGAGCGGGGGCCAAGAGACCCAGTACTTC. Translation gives CASSLGSGGQETQYF.

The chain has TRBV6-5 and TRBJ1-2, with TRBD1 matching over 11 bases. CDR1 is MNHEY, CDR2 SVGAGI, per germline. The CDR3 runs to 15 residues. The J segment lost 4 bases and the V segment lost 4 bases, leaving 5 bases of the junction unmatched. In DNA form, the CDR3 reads TGTGCCAGCAGTTGGGACAGGGGGTTAGGCTATGGCTACACCTTC. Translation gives CASSWDRGLGYGYTF.